This TCR beta chain was recorded in a study of control samples from healthy donors and cancer patients (TCRdb year 2020). The table lists this clone with a few counts. The antigen this receptor binds is unknown. No much larger clonotype is one base removed from it; base qualities were not supplied. The library was made by the immunoSEQ multiplex PCR assay. TCRdb provides this immuneACCESS table in a form limited to in-frame rearrangements. Some clones are lacking; in checked studies, under half of them reflect an unresolved V gene, and why the rest are absent is not known. For this sample there are around 170,000 clones; 92% appear just once. The ten largest clones add up to approximately 0.7% of the sample. There are 15 amino acids in the CDR3, from cysteine to phenylalanine inclusive. Only the CDR3 part of the read is kept: 45 bases, read in frame from the first base. V drops 5 bases and J drops 0 bases, leaving 13 bases in between. Based on the germline V gene, the CDR1 and CDR2 sequences are MNHEY and SVGAGI.

The receptor was derived from a young woman in good health. The sequenced sample consisted of blood. The chain employs TRBV6-5 and TRBJ1-2; perhaps TRBD1 is the D gene, with 6 bases matching. In nucleotide form, the sequence is TGTGCCAGCAGTCTCCGGGACACAGCTAACTATGGCTACACCTTC. Its product reads: CASSLRDTANYGYTF.